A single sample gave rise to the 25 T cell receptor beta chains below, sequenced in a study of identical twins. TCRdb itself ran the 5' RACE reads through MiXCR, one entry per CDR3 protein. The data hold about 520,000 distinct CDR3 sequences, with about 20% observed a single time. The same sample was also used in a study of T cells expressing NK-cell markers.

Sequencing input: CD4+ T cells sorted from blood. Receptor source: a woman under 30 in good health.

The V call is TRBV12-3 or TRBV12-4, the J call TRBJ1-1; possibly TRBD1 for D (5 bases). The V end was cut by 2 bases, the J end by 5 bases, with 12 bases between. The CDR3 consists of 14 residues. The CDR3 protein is CASSLRARVTEAFF. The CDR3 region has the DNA TGTGCCAGCAGTTTAAGGGCCAGGGTGACTGAAGCTTTCTTT.

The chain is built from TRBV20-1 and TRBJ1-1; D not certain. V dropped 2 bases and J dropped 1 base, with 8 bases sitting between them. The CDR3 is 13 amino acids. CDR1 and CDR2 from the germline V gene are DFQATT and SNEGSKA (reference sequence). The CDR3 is CSARRSSNTEAFF. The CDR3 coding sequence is TGCAGTGCTAGACGGAGCTCGAACACTGAAGCTTTCTTT.

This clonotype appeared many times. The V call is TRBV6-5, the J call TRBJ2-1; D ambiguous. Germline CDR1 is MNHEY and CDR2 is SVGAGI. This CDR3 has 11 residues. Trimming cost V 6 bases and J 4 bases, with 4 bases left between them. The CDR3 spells CASRGYNEQFF. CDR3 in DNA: TGTGCCAGCAGAGGGTACAATGAGCAGTTCTTC.

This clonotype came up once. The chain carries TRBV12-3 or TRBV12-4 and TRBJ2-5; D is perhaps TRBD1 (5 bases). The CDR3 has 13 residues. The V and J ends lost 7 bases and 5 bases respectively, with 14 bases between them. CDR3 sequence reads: CASTQAGFETQYF. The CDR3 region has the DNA TGTGCCAGCACGCAAGCAGGGTTTGAGACCCAGTACTTC.

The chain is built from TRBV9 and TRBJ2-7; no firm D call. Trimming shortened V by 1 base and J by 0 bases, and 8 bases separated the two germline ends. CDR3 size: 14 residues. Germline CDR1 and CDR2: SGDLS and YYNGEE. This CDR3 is CASSVRGISYEQYF. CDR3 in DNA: TGTGCCAGCAGCGTACGTGGGATCTCCTACGAGCAGTACTTC.

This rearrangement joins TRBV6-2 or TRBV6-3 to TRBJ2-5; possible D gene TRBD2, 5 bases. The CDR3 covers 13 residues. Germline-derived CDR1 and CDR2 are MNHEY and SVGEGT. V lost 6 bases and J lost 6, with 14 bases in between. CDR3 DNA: TGTGCCAGCAGGGACTCCTCGTATAAGACCCAGTACTTC. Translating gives CASRDSSYKTQYF.

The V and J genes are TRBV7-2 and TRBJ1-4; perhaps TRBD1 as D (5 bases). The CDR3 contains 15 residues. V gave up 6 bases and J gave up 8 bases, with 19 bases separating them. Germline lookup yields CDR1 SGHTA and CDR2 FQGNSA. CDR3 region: CASSARVGSREKLFF. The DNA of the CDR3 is TGTGCCAGCAGTGCCAGGGTAGGGAGTCGGGAAAAACTGTTTTTT. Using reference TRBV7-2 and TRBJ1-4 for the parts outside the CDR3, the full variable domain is GAGVSQSPSNKVTEKGKDVELRCDPISGHTALYWYRQSLGQGLEFLIYFQGNSAPDKSGLPSDRFSAERTGGSVSTLTIQRTQQEDSAVYLCASSARVGSREKLFFGSGTQLSVL.

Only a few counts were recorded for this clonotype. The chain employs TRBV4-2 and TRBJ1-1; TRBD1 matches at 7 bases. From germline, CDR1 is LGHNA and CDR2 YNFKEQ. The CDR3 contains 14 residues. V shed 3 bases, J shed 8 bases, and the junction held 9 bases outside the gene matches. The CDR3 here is CASSHPRNRGEAFF. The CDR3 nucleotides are TGTGCCAGCAGCCATCCACGCAACAGGGGAGAAGCTTTCTTT.

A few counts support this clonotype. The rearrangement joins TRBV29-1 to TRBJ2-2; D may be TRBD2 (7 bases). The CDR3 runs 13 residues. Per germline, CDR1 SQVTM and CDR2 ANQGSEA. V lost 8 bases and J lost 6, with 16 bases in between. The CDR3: CSSTPGGAGELFF. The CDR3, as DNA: TGCAGCTCTACCCCGGGGGGCGCCGGGGAGCTGTTTTTT.

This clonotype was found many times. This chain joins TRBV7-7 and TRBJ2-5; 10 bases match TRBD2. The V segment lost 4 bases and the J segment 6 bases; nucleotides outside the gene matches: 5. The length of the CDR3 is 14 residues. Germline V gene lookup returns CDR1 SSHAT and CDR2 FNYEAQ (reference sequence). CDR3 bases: TGTGCCAGCAGCTCTAGCGGGAGTAGGAAGACCCAGTACTTC. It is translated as CASSSSGSRKTQYF.

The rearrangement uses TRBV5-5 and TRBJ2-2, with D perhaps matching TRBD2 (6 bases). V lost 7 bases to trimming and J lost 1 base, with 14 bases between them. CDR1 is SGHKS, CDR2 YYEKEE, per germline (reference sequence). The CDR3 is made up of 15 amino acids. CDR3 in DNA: TGTGCCAGCGGTATTATCGGGGGGAACACCGGGGAGCTGTTTTTT. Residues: CASGIIGGNTGELFF.

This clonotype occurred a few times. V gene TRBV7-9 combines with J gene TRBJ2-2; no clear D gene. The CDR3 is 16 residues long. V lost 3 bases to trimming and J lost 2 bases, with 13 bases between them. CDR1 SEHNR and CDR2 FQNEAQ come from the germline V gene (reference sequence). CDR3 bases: TGTGCCAGCAGCTTCTCCCCCGGCGCAAACACCGGGGAGCTGTTTTTT. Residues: CASSFSPGANTGELFF.

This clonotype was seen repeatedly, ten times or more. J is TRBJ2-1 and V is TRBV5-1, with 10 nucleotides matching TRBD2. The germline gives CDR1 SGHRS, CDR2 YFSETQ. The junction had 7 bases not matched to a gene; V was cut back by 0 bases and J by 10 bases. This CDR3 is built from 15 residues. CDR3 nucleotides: TGCGCCAGCAGCTTGGTGCTAGCGGGAGCCAGAGAGCAGTTCTTC. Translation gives CASSLVLAGAREQFF.

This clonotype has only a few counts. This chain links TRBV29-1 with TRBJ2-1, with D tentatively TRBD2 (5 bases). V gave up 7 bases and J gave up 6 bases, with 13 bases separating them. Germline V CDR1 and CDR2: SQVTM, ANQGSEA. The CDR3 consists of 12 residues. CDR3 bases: TGCAGCGCCGGGGTCACCTCCAATGAGCAGTTCTTC. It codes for CSAGVTSNEQFF.

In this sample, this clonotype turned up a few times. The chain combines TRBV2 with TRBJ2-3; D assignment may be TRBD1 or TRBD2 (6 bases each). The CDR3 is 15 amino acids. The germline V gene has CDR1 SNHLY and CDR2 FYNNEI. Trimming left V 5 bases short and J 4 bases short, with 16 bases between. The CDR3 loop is CASSRDTGSADTQYF. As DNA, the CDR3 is TGTGCCAGCAGTCGGGACACCGGGAGCGCAGATACGCAGTATTTT. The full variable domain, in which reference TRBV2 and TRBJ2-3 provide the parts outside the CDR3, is EPEVTQTPSHQVTQMGQEVILRCVPISNHLYFYWYRQILGQKVEFLVSFYNNEISEKSEIFDDQFSVERPDGSNFTLKIRSTKLEDSAMYFCASSRDTGSADTQYFGPGTRLTVL.

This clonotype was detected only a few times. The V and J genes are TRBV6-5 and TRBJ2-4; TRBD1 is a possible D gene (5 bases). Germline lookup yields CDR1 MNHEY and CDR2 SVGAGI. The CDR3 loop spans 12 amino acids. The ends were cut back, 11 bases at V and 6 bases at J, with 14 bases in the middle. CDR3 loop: CAAGRGVNIQYF. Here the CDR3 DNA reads TGTGCCGCCGGAAGGGGTGTAAACATTCAGTACTTC.

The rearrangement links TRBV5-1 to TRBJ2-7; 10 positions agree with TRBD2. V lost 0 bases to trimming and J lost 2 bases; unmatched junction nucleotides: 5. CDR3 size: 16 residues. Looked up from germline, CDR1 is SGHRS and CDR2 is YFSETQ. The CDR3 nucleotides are TGCGCCAGCAGCTTGGCGATAGCGGGAGGCACCTACGAGCAGTACTTC. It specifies CASSLAIAGGTYEQYF.

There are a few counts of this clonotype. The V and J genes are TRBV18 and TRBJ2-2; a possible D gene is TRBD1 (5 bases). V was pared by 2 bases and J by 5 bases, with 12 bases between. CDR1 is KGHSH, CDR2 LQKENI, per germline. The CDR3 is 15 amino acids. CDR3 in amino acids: CASSPGIAGTGELFF. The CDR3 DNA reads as TGTGCCAGCTCACCAGGAATAGCAGGGACCGGGGAGCTGTTTTTT.

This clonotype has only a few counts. The CDR3 loop reads CSAASAGVSDTQYF. The CDR3 DNA reads as TGCAGTGCGGCGTCAGCGGGAGTATCAGATACGCAGTATTTT. The rearrangement joins TRBV20-1 to TRBJ2-3; TRBD2 matches 8 bases. Per the germline V gene, CDR1 is DFQATT and CDR2 is SNEGSKA (reference sequence). With V trimmed by 6 bases and J by 4 bases, 9 bases remained unmatched. There are 14 residues in the CDR3.

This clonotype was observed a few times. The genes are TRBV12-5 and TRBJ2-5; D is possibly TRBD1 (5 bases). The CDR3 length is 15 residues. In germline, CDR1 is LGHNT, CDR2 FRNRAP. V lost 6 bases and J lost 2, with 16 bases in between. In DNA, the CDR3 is TGTGCTAGTGGATCCGGACACCTCGAACAAGAGACCCAGTACTTC. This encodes CASGSGHLEQETQYF.

CDR3 residues: CASSQDTRATQYF. In nucleotides, the CDR3 is TGCGCCAGCAGCCAAGATACAAGGGCGACCCAGTACTTC. The V gene is TRBV4-3, the J gene TRBJ2-5, with D unresolved. V was shortened by 0 bases and J by 7 bases, with 9 bases between the two germline ends. CDR1 and CDR2 (germline): LGHNA, YSLEER. There are 13 residues in the CDR3.

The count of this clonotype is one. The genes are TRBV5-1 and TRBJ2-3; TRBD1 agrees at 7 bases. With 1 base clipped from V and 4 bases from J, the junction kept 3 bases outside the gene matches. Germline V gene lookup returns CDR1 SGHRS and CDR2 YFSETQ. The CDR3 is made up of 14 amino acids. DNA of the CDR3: TGCGCCAGCAGCTTGACAGGGGTGGCAGATACGCAGTATTTT. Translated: CASSLTGVADTQYF.

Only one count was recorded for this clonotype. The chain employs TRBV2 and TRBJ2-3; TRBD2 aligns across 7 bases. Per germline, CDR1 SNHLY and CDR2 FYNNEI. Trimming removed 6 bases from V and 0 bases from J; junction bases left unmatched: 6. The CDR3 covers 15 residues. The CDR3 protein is CASSIQRGSTDTQYF. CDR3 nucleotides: TGTGCCAGCAGCATTCAGCGGGGTAGCACAGATACGCAGTATTTT.

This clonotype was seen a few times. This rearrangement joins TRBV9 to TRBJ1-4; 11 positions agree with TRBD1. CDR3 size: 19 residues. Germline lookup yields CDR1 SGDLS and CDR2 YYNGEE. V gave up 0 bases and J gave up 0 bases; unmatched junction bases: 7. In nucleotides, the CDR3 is TGTGCCAGCAGCGTAGCCGCCGGACAGGGGGCTCCAACTAATGAAAAACTGTTTTTT. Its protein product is CASSVAAGQGAPTNEKLFF.

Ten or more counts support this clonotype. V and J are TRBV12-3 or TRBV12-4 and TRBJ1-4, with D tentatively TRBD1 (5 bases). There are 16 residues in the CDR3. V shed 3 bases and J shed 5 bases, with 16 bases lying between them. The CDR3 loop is CASSLVSGARNEKLFF. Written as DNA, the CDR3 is TGTGCCAGCAGTTTGGTTTCTGGGGCAAGGAATGAAAAACTGTTTTTT.